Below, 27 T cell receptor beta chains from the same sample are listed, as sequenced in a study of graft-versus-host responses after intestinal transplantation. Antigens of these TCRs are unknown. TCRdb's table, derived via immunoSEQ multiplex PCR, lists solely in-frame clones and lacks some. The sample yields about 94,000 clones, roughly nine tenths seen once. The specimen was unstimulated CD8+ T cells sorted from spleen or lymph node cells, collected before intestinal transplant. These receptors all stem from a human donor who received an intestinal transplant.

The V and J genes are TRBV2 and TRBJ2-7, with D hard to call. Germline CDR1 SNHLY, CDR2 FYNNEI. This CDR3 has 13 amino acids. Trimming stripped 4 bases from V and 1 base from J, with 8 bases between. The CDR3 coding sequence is TGTGCCAGCAGTGGTTTCAGGTCCTACGAGCAGTACTTC. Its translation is CASSGFRSYEQYF.

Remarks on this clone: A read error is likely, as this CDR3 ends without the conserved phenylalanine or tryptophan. CDR3 residues: CASSVAEGTEAFL. For the CDR3, the DNA is TGTGCCAGCAGCGTAGCGGAGGGCACTGAAGCTTTCCTT. V gene TRBV9 combines with J gene TRBJ1-1, with D hard to call. The germline CDR1 and CDR2 sequences are SGDLS and YYNGEE. There are 13 residues in the CDR3. Trimming pared 0 bases from V and 4 bases from J, leaving 7 bases between.

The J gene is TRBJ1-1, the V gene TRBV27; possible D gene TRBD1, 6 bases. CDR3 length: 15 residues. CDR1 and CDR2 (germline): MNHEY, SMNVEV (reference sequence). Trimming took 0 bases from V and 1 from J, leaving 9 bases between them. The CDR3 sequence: CASSLSSTGNTEAFF. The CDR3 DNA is TGTGCCAGCAGTTTATCCTCGACAGGGAACACTGAAGCTTTCTTT.

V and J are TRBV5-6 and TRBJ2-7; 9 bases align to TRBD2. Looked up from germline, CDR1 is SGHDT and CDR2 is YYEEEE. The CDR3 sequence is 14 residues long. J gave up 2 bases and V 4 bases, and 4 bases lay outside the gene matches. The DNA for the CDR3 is TGTGCCAGCAGCCTAGCGGGGTTTACCTACGAGCAGTACTTC. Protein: CASSLAGFTYEQYF.

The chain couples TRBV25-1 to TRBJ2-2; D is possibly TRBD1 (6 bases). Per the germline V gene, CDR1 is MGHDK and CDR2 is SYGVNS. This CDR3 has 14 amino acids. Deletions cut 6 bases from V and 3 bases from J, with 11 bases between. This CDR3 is CASRRQGYTGELFF. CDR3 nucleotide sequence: TGTGCCAGCAGGAGGCAGGGGTACACCGGGGAGCTGTTTTTT. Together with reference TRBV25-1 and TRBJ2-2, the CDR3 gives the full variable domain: EADIYQTPRYLVIGTGKKITLECSQTMGHDKMYWYQQDPGMELHLIHYSYGVNSTEKGDLSSESTVSRIRTEHFPLTLESARPSHTSQYLCASRRQGYTGELFFGEGSRLTVL.

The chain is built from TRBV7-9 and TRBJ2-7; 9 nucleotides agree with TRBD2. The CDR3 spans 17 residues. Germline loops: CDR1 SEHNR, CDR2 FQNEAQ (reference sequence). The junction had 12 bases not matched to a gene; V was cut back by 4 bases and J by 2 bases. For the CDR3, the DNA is TGTGCCAGCAGCTCTCTCGGGGAACTAGCGGGCCCCTACGAGCAGTACTTC. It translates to CASSSLGELAGPYEQYF.

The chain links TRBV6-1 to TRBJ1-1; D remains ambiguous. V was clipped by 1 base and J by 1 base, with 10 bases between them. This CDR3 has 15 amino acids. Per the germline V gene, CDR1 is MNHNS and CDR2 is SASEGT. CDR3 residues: CASSEDGGRNTEAFF. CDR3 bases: TGTGCCAGCAGTGAAGACGGAGGCCGGAACACTGAAGCTTTCTTT.

CDR3 nucleotides: TGTGCCAGCAGTGCCCGACAGGGGCTCTCTGGAAACACCATATATTTT. Residues: CASSARQGLSGNTIYF. The chain carries TRBV6-1 and TRBJ1-3; 8 bases are shared with TRBD1. The junction had 5 bases not matched to a gene; V was cut back by 4 bases and J by 0 bases. Per germline, CDR1 MNHNS and CDR2 SASEGT. There are 16 residues in the CDR3.

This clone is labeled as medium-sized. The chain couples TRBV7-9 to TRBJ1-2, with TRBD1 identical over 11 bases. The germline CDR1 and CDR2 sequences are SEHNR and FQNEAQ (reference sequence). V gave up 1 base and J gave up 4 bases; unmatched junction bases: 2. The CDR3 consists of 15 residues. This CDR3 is CASSLGGTGGYGYTF. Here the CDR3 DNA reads TGTGCCAGCAGCTTAGGCGGGACAGGGGGCTATGGCTACACCTTC.

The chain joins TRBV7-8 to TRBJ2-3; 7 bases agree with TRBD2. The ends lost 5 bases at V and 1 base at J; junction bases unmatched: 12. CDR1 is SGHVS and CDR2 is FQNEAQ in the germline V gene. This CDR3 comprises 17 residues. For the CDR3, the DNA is TGTGCCAGCAGCCGACCCCCGGGGGGAGCGGGCACAGATACGCAGTATTTT. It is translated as CASSRPPGGAGTDTQYF. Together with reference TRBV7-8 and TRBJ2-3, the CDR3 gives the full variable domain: GAGVSQSPRYKVAKRGQDVALRCDPISGHVSLFWYQQALGQGPEFLTYFQNEAQLDKSGLPSDRFFAERPEGSVSTLKIQRTQQEDSAVYLCASSRPPGGAGTDTQYFGPGTRLTVL.

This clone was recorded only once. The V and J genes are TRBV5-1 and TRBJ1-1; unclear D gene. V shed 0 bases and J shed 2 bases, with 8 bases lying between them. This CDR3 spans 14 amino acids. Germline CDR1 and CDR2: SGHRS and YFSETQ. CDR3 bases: TGCGCCAGCAGCTTGGAACAGCTTAACACTGAAGCTTTCTTT. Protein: CASSLEQLNTEAFF.

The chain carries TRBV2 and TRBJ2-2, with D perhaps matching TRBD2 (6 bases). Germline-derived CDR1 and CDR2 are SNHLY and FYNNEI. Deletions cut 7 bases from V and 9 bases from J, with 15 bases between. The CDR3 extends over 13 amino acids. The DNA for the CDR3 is TGTGCCAGCACTGGAGGGAGTAGCAGGGAGCTGTTTTTT. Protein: CASTGGSSRELFF.

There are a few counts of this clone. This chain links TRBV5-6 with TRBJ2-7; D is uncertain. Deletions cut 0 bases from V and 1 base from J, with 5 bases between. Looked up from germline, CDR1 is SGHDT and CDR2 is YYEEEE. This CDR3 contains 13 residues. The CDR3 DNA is TGTGCCAGCAGCTTGGAGCTATCCTACGAGCAGTACTTC. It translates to CASSLELSYEQYF.

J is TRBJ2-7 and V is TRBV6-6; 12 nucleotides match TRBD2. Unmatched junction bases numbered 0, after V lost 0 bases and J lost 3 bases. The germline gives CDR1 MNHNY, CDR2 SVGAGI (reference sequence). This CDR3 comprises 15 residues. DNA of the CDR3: TGTGCCAGCAGTTACTCGACTAGCGGGGGCTACGAGCAGTACTTC. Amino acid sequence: CASSYSTSGGYEQYF.

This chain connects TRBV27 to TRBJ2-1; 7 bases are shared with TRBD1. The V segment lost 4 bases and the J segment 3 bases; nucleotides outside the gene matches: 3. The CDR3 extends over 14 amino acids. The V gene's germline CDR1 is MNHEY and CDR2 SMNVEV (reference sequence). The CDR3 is CASSSDRNYNEQFF. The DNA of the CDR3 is TGTGCCAGCAGTTCGGACAGGAACTACAATGAGCAGTTCTTC.

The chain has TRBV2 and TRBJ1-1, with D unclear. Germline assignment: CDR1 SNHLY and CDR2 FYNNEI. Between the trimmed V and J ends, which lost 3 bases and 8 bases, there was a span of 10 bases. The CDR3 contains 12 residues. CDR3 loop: CASSDRSFEAFF. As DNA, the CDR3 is TGTGCCAGCAGTGACCGTTCCTTCGAAGCTTTCTTT.

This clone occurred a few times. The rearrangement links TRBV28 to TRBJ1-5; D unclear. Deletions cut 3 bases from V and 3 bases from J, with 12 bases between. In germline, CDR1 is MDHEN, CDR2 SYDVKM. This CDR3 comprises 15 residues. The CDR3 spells CASSLVLQDNQPQHF. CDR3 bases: TGTGCCAGCAGTTTGGTCCTTCAGGACAATCAGCCCCAGCATTTT.

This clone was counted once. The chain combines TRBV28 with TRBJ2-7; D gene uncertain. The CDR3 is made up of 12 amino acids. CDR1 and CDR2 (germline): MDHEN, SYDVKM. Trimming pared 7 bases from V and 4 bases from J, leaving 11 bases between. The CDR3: CASTPSTYEQYF. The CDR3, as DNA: TGTGCCAGCACGCCCTCCACATACGAGCAGTACTTC.

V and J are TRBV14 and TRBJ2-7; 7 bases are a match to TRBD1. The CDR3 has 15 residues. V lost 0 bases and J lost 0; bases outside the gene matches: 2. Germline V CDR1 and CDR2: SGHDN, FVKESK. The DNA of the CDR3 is TGTGCCAGCAGCCAAGAGACAGGGAACTCCTACGAGCAGTACTTC. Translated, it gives CASSQETGNSYEQYF. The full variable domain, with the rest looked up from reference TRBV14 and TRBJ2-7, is EAGVTQFPSHSVIEKGQTVTLRCDPISGHDNLYWYRRVMGKEIKFLLHFVKESKQDESGMPNNRFLAERTGGTYSTLKVQPAELEDSGVYFCASSQETGNSYEQYFGPGTRLTVT.

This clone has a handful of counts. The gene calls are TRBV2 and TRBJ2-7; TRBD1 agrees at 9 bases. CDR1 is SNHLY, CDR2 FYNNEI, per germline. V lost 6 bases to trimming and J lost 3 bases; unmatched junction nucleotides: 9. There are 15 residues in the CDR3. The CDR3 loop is CASRSTGGNVYEQYF. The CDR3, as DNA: TGTGCCAGCAGATCGACAGGGGGAAACGTCTACGAGCAGTACTTC.

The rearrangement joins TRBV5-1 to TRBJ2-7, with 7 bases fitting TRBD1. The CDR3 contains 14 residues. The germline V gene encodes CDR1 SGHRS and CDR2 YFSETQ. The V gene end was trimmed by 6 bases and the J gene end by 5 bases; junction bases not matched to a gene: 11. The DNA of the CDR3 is TGCGCCAGCACTCAGAGACCGGGACAGCACGAGCAGTACTTC. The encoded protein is CASTQRPGQHEQYF. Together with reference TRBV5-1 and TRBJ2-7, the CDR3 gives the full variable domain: KAGVTQTPRYLIKTRGQQVTLSCSPISGHRSVSWYQQTPGQGLQFLFEYFSETQRNKGNFPGRFSGRQFSNSRSEMNVSTLELGDSALYLCASTQRPGQHEQYFGPGTRLTVT.

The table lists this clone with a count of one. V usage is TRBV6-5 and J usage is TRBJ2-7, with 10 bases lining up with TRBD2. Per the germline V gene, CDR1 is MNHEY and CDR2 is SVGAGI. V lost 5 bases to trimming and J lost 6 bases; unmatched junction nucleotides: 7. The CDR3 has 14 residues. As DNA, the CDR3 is TGTGCCAGCAGTGCCGGGACTAGCGTTTTCGAGCAGTACTTC. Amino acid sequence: CASSAGTSVFEQYF.

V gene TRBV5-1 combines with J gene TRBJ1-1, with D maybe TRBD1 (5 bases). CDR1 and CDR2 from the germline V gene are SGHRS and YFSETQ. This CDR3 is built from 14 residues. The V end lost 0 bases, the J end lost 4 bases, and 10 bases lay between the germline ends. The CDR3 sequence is CASSLGGEVTEAFF. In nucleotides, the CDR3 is TGCGCCAGCAGCTTGGGGGGGGAAGTCACTGAAGCTTTCTTT.

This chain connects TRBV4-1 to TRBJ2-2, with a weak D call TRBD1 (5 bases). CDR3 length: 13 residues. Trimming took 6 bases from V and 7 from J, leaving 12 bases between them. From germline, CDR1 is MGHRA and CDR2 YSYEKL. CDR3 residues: CASSPGYDGELFF. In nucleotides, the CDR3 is TGCGCCAGCAGTCCAGGGTATGACGGGGAGCTGTTTTTT.

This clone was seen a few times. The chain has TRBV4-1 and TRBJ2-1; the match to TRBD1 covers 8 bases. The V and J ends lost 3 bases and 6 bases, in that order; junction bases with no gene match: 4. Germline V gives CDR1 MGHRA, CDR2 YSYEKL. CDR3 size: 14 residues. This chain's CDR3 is CASSQVTGGNEQFF. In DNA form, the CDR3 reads TGCGCCAGCAGCCAGGTAACAGGGGGCAATGAGCAGTTCTTC.

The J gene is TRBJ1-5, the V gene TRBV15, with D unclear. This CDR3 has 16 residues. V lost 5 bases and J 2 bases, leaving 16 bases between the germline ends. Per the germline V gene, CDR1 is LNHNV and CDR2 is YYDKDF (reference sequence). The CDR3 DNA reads TGTGCCACCAGCGCCTCTGGGAGGGAGGGCAATCAGCCCCAGCATTTT. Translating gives CATSASGREGNQPQHF.

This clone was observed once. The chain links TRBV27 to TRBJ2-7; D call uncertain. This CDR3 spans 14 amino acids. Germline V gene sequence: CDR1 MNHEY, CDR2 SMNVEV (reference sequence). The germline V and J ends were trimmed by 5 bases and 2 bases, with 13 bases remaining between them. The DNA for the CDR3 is TGTGCCAGCAGTATAAGGAGAGGAACCTACGAGCAGTACTTC. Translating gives CASSIRRGTYEQYF.